This T cell receptor beta chain derives from a study of regulatory and conventional T cells in breast cancer. TCRdb itself ran the PCR reads through MiXCR, one entry per CDR3 protein. The sample consists of approximately 9,600 distinct CDR3 sequences, roughly 36% of them appearing once. This CDR3 spans 16 amino acids. This clonotype was seen only a few times. One end of the junction fails to match germline, which may point to a read error. Sequenced: conventional T cells from blood. The chain uses TRBV12-3 or TRBV12-4 and TRBJ2-1, with a possible D match to TRBD2 (7 bases). This sequence was found in a male donor in good health. DNA for the CDR3: TGTGCCAGTAGTTTAGGGGGAGCGGGGCCCTACAATGAGCAGTTCTTC. It specifies CASSLGGAGPYNEQFF.